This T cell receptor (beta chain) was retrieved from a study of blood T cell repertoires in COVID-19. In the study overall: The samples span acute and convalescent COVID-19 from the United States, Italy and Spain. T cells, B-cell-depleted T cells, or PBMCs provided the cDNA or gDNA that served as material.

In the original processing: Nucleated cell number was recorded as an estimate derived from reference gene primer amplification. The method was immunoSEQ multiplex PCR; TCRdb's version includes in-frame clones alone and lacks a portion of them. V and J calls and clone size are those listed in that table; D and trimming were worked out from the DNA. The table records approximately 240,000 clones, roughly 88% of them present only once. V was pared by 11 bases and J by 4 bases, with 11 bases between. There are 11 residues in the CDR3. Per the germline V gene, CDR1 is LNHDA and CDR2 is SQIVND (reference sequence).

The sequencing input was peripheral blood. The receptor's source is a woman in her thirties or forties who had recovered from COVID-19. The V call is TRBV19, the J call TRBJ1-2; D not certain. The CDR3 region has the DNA TGTGCCTTGGCAGATACCTATGGCTACACCTTC. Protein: CALADTYGYTF.